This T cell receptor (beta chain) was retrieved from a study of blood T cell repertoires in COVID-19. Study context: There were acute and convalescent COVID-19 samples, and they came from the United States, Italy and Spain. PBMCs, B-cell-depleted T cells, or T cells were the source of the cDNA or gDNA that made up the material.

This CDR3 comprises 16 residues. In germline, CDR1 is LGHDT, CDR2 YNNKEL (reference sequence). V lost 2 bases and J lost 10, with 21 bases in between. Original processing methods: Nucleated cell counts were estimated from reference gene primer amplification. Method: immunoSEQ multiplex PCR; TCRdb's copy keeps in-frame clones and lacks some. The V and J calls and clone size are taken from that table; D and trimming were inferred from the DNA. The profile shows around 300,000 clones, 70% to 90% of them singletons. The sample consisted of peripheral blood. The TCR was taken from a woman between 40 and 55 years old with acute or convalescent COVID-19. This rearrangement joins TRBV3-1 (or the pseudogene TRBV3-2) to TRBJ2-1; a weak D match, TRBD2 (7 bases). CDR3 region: CASSQPRGGAWGEQFF. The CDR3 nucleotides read TGTGCCAGCAGCCAACCTAGAGGGGGGGCGTGGGGAGAGCAGTTCTTC.